What follows is one T cell receptor (beta chain) and its context. Its antigen is currently unknown. From the 5' RACE reads, TCRdb called clonotypes with MiXCR, one entry per CDR3 protein. The table lists approximately 700,000 distinct CDR3 sequences, approximately 6% of them singletons. This sample stems from a study of identical twins. Study outcomes and limitations: Twins showed weaker excess sharing in their beta out-of-frame sequences. Reduced insertions were recorded for abundant cord blood beta clonotypes, with no such pattern in memory repertoires. The study drew conclusions from cross-sectional statistical analysis, not from following the same donors.

V lost 0 bases, J lost 3 bases, and 15 bases lay in between. The CDR3 runs to 16 residues. Germline lookup yields CDR1 DFQATT and CDR2 SNEGSKA (reference sequence). Healthy Caucasians alone served as donors. J is TRBJ1-5 and V is TRBV20-1, with D possibly TRBD1 on 6 matching bases. This receptor was identified in a man between 18 and 29 years old in good health. Sequencing was performed on naive T cells sorted from blood. The CDR3 reads CSARDSGGGANQPQHF. For the CDR3, the DNA is TGCAGTGCTAGAGACTCCGGGGGCGGGGCCAATCAGCCCCAGCATTTT.